This T cell receptor (beta chain) appears in the sequencing data of a study of blood T cells in healthy people across ages. It was with a sample-barcoded 5' primer and a J-beta primer mix that a second PCR of roughly 6 to 11 cycles was run. TCRdb fed the 5' RACE reads into MiXCR, producing one record per CDR3 protein. The data show 800,000 to 950,000 distinct CDR3 sequences, with around 36% seen just once and under 15% held by the top ten. With V trimmed by 2 bases and J by 3 bases, 6 bases remained unmatched. This CDR3 is built from 16 residues. Germline V gene data show CDR1 as LGHDT and CDR2 as YNNKEL (reference sequence).

Source material: blood. The chain is built from TRBV3-1 and TRBJ2-5; TRBD1 aligns across 10 bases. The sequence was collected from a man younger than 35 in good health. CDR3: CASSQPPGTGEETQYF. CDR3 sequence (DNA): TGTGCCAGCAGCCAACCCCCCGGGACAGGGGAAGAGACCCAGTACTTC.